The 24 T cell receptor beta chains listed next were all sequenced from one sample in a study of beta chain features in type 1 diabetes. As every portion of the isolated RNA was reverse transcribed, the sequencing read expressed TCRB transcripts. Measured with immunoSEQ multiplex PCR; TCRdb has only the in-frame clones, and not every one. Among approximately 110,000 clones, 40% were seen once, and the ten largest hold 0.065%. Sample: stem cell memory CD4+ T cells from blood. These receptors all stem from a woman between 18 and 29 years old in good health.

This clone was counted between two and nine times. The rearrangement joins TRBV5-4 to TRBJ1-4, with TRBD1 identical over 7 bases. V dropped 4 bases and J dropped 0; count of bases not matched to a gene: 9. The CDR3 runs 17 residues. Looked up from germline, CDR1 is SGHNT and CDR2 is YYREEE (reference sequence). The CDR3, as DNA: TGTGCCAGCAGCCCTTACAGGGGTACTGCAACTAATGAAAAACTGTTTTTT. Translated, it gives CASSPYRGTATNEKLFF. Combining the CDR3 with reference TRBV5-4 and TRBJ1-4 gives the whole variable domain ETGVTQSPTHLIKTRGQQVTLRCSSQSGHNTVSWYQQALGQGPQFIFQYYREEENGRGNFPPRFSGLQFPNYSSELNVNALELDDSALYLCASSPYRGTATNEKLFFGSGTQLSVL.

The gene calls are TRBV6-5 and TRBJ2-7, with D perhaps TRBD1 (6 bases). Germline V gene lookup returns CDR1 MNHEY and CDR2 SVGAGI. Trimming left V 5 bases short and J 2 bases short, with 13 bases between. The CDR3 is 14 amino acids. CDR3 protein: CASSPRQVPYEQYF. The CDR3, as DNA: TGTGCCAGCAGTCCCCGACAGGTCCCCTACGAGCAGTACTTC.

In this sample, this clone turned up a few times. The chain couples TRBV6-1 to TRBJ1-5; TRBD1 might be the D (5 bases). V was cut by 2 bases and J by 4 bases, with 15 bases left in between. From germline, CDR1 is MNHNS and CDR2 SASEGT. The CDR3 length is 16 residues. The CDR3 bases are TGTGCCAGCAGTGAATTTAGCCCAGGGCTAAATCAGCCCCAGCATTTT. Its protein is CASSEFSPGLNQPQHF.

The CDR3 spells CSVGGSGTRDGYTF. The DNA for the CDR3 is TGCAGCGTTGGGGGATCCGGGACTCGGGATGGCTACACCTTC. The chain links TRBV29-1 to TRBJ1-2; TRBD1 might be the D (5 bases). CDR1 is SQVTM, CDR2 ANQGSEA, per germline. Deletions cut 4 bases from V and 6 bases from J, with 18 bases between. The CDR3 totals 14 residues. Combining the CDR3 with reference TRBV29-1 and TRBJ1-2 gives the whole variable domain SAVISQKPSRDICQRGTSLTIQCQVDSQVTMMFWYRQQPGQSLTLIATANQGSEATYESGFVIDKFPISRPNLTFSTLTVSNMSPEDSSIYLCSVGGSGTRDGYTFGSGTRLTVV.

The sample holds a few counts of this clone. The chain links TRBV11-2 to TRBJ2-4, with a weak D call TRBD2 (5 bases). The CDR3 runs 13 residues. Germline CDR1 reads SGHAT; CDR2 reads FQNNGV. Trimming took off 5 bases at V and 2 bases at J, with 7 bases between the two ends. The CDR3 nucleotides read TGTGCCAGCAGCCGAGGGACCAAAAACATTCAGTACTTC. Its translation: CASSRGTKNIQYF.

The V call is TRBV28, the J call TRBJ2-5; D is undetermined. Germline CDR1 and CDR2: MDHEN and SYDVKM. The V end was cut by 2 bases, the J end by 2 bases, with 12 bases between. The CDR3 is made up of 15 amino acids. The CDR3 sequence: CASSLIGLRQETQYF. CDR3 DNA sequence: TGTGCCAGCAGTTTAATCGGGTTACGGCAAGAGACCCAGTACTTC.

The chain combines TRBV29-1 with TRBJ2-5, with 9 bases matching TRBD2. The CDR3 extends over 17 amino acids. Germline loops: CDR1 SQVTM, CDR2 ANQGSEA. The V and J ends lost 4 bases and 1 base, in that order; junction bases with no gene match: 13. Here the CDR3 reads CSVGGGGGRRIQETQYF. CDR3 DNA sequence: TGCAGCGTTGGCGGGGGGGGTGGCCGAAGGATCCAAGAGACCCAGTACTTC.

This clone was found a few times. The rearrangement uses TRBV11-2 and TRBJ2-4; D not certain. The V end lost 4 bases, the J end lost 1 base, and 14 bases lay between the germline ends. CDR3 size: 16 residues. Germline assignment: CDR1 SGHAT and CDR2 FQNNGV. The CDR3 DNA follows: TGTGCCAGCAGCTCCCCGACCTTCGGGGCCAAAAACATTCAGTACTTC. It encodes CASSSPTFGAKNIQYF.

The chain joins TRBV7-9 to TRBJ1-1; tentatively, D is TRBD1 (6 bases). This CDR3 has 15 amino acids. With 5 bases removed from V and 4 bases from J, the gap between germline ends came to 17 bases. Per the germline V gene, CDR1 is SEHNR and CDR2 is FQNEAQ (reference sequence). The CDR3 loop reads CASSVNRAKGTEAFF. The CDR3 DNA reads TGTGCCAGCAGCGTAAACAGGGCAAAAGGCACTGAAGCTTTCTTT.

The CDR3: CASSLALTSGTKDEQFF. CDR3 coding DNA: TGTGCCAGCAGCTTAGCGCTGACTAGCGGGACCAAGGATGAGCAGTTCTTC. The gene calls are TRBV7-9 and TRBJ2-1; TRBD2 agrees at 11 bases. After removal of 0 bases from V and 8 bases from J, the junction contained 9 bases not matched to a gene. Looked up from germline, CDR1 is SEHNR and CDR2 is FQNEAQ (reference sequence). The CDR3 extends over 17 amino acids.

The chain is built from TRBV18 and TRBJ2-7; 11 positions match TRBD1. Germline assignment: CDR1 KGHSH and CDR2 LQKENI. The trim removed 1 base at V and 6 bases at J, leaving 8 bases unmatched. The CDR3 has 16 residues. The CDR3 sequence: CASSPLRTGGTAEQYF. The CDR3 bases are TGTGCCAGCTCACCACTCCGGACAGGGGGCACGGCCGAGCAGTACTTC.

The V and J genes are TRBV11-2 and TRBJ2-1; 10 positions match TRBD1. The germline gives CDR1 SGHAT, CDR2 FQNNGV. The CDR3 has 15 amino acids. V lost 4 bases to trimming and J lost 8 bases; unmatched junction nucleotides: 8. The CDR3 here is CASSSGTGVFYEQFF. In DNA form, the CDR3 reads TGTGCCAGCAGCTCCGGGACAGGGGTCTTCTATGAGCAGTTCTTC.

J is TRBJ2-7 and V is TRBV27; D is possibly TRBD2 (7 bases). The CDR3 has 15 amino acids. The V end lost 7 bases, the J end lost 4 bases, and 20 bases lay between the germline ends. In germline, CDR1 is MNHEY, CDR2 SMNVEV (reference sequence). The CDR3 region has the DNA TGTGCCAGCAAATTATCGGCGGGGGCTCCTTACGAGCAGTACTTC. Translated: CASKLSAGAPYEQYF.

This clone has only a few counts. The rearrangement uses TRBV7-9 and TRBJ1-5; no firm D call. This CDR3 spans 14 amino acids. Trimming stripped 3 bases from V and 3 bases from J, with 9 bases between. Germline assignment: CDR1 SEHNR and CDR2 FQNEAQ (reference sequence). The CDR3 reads CASSFSTYNQPQHF. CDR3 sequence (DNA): TGTGCCAGCAGCTTCTCGACTTACAATCAGCCCCAGCATTTT. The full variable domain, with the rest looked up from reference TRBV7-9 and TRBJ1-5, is DTGVSQNPRHKITKRGQNVTFRCDPISEHNRLYWYRQTLGQGPEFLTYFQNEAQLEKSRLLSDRFSAERPKGSFSTLEIQRTEQGDSAMYLCASSFSTYNQPQHFGDGTRLSIL.

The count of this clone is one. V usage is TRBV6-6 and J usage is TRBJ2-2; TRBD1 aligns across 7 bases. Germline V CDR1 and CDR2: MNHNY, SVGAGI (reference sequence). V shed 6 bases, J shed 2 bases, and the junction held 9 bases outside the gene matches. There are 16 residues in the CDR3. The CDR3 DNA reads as TGTGCCAGCAGCTATCGGACAGGAAGTAACACCGGGGAGCTGTTTTTT. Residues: CASSYRTGSNTGELFF.

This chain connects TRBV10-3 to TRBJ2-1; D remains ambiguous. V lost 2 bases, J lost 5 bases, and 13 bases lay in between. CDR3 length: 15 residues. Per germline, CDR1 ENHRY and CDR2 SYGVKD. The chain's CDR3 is CAISESSPSHNEQFF. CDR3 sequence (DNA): TGTGCCATCAGTGAGAGCTCTCCGTCCCACAATGAGCAGTTCTTC.

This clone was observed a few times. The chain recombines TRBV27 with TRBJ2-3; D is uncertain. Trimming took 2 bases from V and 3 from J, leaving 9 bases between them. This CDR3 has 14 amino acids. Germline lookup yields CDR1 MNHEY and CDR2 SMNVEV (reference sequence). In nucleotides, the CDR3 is TGTGCCAGCAGTTTAATTAGTAGAACAGATACGCAGTATTTT. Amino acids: CASSLISRTDTQYF.

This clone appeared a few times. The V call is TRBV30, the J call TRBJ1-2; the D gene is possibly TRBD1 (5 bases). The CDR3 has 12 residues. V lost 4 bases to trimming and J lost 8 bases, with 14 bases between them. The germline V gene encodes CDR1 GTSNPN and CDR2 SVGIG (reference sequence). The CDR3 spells CAWNPSGFGYTF. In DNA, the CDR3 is TGTGCCTGGAACCCCTCAGGGTTCGGCTACACCTTC.

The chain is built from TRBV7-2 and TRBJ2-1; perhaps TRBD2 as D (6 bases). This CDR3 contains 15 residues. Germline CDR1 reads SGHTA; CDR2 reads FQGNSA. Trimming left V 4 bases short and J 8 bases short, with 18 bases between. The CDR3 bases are TGTGCCAGCAGCTCCCGCCGAAGGAGGGTAGATGAGCAGTTCTTC. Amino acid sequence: CASSSRRRRVDEQFF.

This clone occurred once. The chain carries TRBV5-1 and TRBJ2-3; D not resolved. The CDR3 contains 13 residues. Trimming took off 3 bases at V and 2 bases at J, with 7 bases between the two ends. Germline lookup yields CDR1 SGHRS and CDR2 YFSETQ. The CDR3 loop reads CASSSSFTDTQYF. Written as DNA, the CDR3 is TGCGCCAGCAGCTCCTCGTTCACAGATACGCAGTATTTT. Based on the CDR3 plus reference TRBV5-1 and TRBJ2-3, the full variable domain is KAGVTQTPRYLIKTRGQQVTLSCSPISGHRSVSWYQQTPGQGLQFLFEYFSETQRNKGNFPGRFSGRQFSNSRSEMNVSTLELGDSALYLCASSSSFTDTQYFGPGTRLTVL.

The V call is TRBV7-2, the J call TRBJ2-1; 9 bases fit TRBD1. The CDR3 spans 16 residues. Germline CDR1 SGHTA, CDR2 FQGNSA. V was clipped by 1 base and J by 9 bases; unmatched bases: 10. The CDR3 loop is CASSLVGTGTAGEQFF. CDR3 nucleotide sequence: TGTGCCAGCAGCTTAGTAGGGACAGGGACTGCGGGTGAGCAGTTCTTC.

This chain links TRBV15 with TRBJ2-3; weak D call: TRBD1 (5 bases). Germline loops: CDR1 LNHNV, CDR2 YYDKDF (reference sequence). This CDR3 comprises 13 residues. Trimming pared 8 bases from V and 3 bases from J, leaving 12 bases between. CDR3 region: CATSRASTDTQYF. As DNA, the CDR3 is TGTGCCACCTCCAGGGCAAGTACAGATACGCAGTATTTT. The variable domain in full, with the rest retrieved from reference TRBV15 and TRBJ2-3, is DAMVIQNPRYQVTQFGKPVTLSCSQTLNHNVMYWYQQKSSQAPKLLFHYYDKDFNNEADTPDNFQSRRPNTSFCFLDIRSPGLGDTAMYLCATSRASTDTQYFGPGTRLTVL.

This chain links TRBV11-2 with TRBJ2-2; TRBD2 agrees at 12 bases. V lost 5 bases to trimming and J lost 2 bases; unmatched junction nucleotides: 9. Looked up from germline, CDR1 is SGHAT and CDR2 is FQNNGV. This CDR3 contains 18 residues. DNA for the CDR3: TGTGCCAGCAGCATCCCTGGACTAGCGGGATTTAACACCGGGGAGCTGTTTTTT. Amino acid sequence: CASSIPGLAGFNTGELFF. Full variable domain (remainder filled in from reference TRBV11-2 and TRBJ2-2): EAGVAQSPRYKIIEKRQSVAFWCNPISGHATLYWYQQILGQGPKLLIQFQNNGVVDDSQLPKDRFSAERLKGVDSTLKIQPAKLEDSAVYLCASSIPGLAGFNTGELFFGEGSRLTVL.

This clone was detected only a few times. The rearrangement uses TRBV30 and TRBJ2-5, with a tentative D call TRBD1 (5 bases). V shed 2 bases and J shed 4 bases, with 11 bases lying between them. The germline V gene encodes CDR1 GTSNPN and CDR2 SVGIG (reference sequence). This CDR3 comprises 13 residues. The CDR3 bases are TGTGCCTGGAGTCCCGGCAGGGTAGAGACCCAGTACTTC. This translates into CAWSPGRVETQYF.